This TCR beta chain was observed in a study of blood T cell repertoires in COVID-19. Assay: immunoSEQ multiplex PCR; the TCRdb copy retains only in-frame clones and omits some. The profile shows 15,000 to 20,000 clones, nearly 90% of them singletons. The CDR3 runs 12 residues. The V end lost 3 bases, the J end lost 6 bases, and 11 bases lay between the germline ends. Germline CDR1 reads GTSNPN; CDR2 reads SVGIG (reference sequence). Material: peripheral blood. The chain carries TRBV30 and TRBJ1-2, with unresolved D. This receptor was obtained from a human donor in a cohort sampled during active COVID-19. The CDR3 loop reads CAWRYYPHGYTF. For the CDR3, the DNA is TGTGCCTGGAGGTACTACCCCCATGGCTACACCTTC.